Below are 17 T cell receptor beta chains sequenced from a single sample in a study of CD8 T cells in Susac syndrome. An amount of RNA that ranged from about 0.45 to 1 ug was reverse transcribed with random hexamers. One entry per CDR3 protein results from TCRdb running MiXCR on the immunoSEQ multiplex PCR reads. The sample includes around 170,000 distinct CDR3 sequences, about 96% of them seen just once. Specimen: CD4+ T cells from PBMCs. Source of these receptors: a human donor with Susac syndrome.

The genes are TRBV29-1 and TRBJ2-1; 7 nucleotides align to TRBD2. The V gene end was trimmed by 7 bases and the J gene end by 7 bases; junction bases not matched to a gene: 4. From germline, CDR1 is SQVTM and CDR2 ANQGSEA. The CDR3 is 11 residues long. The DNA for the CDR3 is TGCAGCGCCAGACTAGCTAATGAGCAGTTCTTC. Translation gives CSARLANEQFF.

This chain connects TRBV7-9 to TRBJ2-2; possible D gene TRBD1, 6 bases. V lost 9 bases and J 1 base, leaving 12 bases between the germline ends. The CDR3 has 14 residues. Germline assignment: CDR1 SEHNR and CDR2 FQNEAQ (reference sequence). The CDR3 here is CASLRGMNTGELFF. The CDR3 DNA sequence: TGTGCCAGTTTGAGGGGGATGAACACCGGGGAGCTGTTTTTT. Combining the CDR3 with reference TRBV7-9 and TRBJ2-2 gives the whole variable domain DTGVSQNPRHKITKRGQNVTFRCDPISEHNRLYWYRQTLGQGPEFLTYFQNEAQLEKSRLLSDRFSAERPKGSFSTLEIQRTEQGDSAMYLCASLRGMNTGELFFGEGSRLTVL.

The rearrangement joins TRBV6-6 to TRBJ2-5; weak D call: TRBD1 (6 bases). CDR3 length: 14 amino acids. Trimming took 5 bases from V and 1 from J, leaving 11 bases between them. Per the germline V gene, CDR1 is MNHNY and CDR2 is SVGAGI (reference sequence). The CDR3 DNA reads as TGTGCCAGCAGTGGACAGTTACCCCAAGAGACCCAGTACTTC. Amino acid sequence: CASSGQLPQETQYF.

This chain links TRBV3-1 with TRBJ2-1; a possible D gene is TRBD1 (11 bases). V shed 1 base and J shed 4 bases, with 32 bases lying between them. Germline V gene sequence: CDR1 LGHDT, CDR2 YNNKEL (reference sequence). There are 22 residues in the CDR3. The CDR3: CASSQGLPGQGARTSGYNEQFF. Here the CDR3 DNA reads TGTGCCAGCAGCCAAGGCCTGCCCGGACAGGGGGCAAGGACTAGCGGATACAATGAGCAGTTCTTC.

In DNA, the CDR3 is TGTGCCAGCAGTTACGGGGAGACCCAGTACTTC. It translates to CASSYGETQYF. The V and J genes are TRBV6-2 or TRBV6-3 and TRBJ2-5; no clear D. V lost 2 bases to trimming and J lost 5 bases, with 3 bases between them. This CDR3 has 11 amino acids. Germline loops: CDR1 MNHEY, CDR2 SVGEGT.

The CDR3: CASSLALGWSLDSRETQYF. Written as DNA, the CDR3 is TGTGCCAGCAGCTTAGCGCTTGGTTGGAGTCTAGATAGTAGAGAGACCCAGTACTTC. V is TRBV7-2 and J is TRBJ2-5; the D is unclear. CDR1 SGHTA and CDR2 FQGNSA come from the germline V gene. CDR3 size: 19 residues. The V end was cut by 0 bases, the J end by 4 bases, with 24 bases between. The full variable domain, its missing parts supplied by reference TRBV7-2 and TRBJ2-5, is GAGVSQSPSNKVTEKGKDVELRCDPISGHTALYWYRQSLGQGLEFLIYFQGNSAPDKSGLPSDRFSAERTGGSVSTLTIQRTQQEDSAVYLCASSLALGWSLDSRETQYFGPGTRLLVL.

This sequence joins TRBV20-1 and TRBJ2-1; 9 nucleotides line up with TRBD1. Germline loops: CDR1 DFQATT, CDR2 SNEGSKA (reference sequence). The CDR3 sequence is 15 residues long. V trimming: 5 bases; J trimming: 5 bases; junction bases outside the gene matches: 10. DNA of the CDR3: TGCAGTGCTCACAAGGACAGGGGATTTGACAATGAGCAGTTCTTC. Amino acid sequence: CSAHKDRGFDNEQFF.

This chain joins TRBV9 and TRBJ1-2; a possible D gene is TRBD1 (6 bases). Germline CDR1 reads SGDLS; CDR2 reads YYNGEE. Trimming left V 0 bases short and J 4 bases short, with 7 bases between. This CDR3 is 13 amino acids long. CDR3 in amino acids: CASSVGTAYGYTF. In nucleotides, the CDR3 is TGTGCCAGCAGCGTAGGGACAGCCTATGGCTACACCTTC. Combining the CDR3 with reference TRBV9 and TRBJ1-2 gives the whole variable domain DSGVTQTPKHLITATGQRVTLRCSPRSGDLSVYWYQQSLDQGLQFLIQYYNGEERAKGNILERFSAQQFPDLHSELNLSSLELGDSALYFCASSVGTAYGYTFGSGTRLTVV.

In DNA form, the CDR3 reads TGCAGCGTTACAAGGCGGGAGGAGGATGGCTACACCTTC. Amino acid sequence: CSVTRREEDGYTF. This chain joins TRBV29-1 and TRBJ1-2; D is unclear. CDR3 length: 13 amino acids. From germline, CDR1 is SQVTM and CDR2 ANQGSEA. V lost 5 bases, J lost 6 bases, and 16 bases lay in between.

CDR3 DNA: TGTGCCAGCAGTGAAAACCAACGGACCTACGAGCAGTACGTC. Translation: CASSENQRTYEQYV. This chain uses TRBV6-1 with TRBJ2-7; D gene ambiguous. CDR1 MNHNS and CDR2 SASEGT come from the germline V gene. CDR3 length: 14 amino acids. With 2 bases removed from V and 2 bases from J, the gap between germline ends came to 10 bases.

This clonotype was picked up one time. A much larger clone lies one base from this, so it may be a read error. The DNA for the CDR3 is TGTGCCAGCAGCTTCAAAGATACGCAGTATTTT. It translates to CASSFKDTQYF. V is TRBV7-2 and J is TRBJ2-3; no clear D. CDR1 and CDR2 (germline): SGHTA, FQGNSA. CDR3 length: 11 residues. V lost 3 bases and J 5 bases, leaving 3 bases between the germline ends.

V and J are TRBV7-2 and TRBJ1-1; TRBD1 matches 9 bases. V shed 5 bases, J shed 5 bases, and the junction held 6 bases outside the gene matches. CDR3 length: 14 amino acids. Germline-derived CDR1 and CDR2 are SGHTA and FQGNSA. The CDR3 loop is CASSPGQGRTEAFF. Written as DNA, the CDR3 is TGTGCCAGCAGCCCGGGACAGGGTCGGACTGAAGCTTTCTTT.

The chain links TRBV29-1 to TRBJ1-2; D unclear. Germline CDR1 is SQVTM and CDR2 is ANQGSEA. This CDR3 has 12 amino acids. V dropped 4 bases and J dropped 3 bases, with 9 bases sitting between them. CDR3 amino acids: CSVGVADYGYTF. The DNA for the CDR3 is TGCAGCGTTGGGGTGGCAGACTATGGCTACACCTTC.

The rearrangement links TRBV20-1 to TRBJ2-1; a possible D gene is TRBD1 (6 bases). Trimming took 5 bases from V and 2 from J, leaving 13 bases between them. The germline V gene encodes CDR1 DFQATT and CDR2 SNEGSKA (reference sequence). The CDR3 totals 14 residues. The DNA of the CDR3 is TGCAGTGCTTACAGGGACAACACCTACAATGAGCAGTTCTTC. This translates into CSAYRDNTYNEQFF.

The chain is built from TRBV29-1 and TRBJ2-1; the D gene could be TRBD1 or TRBD2 (6 bases each). The germline V gene has CDR1 SQVTM and CDR2 ANQGSEA. The V and J ends lost 6 bases and 0 bases respectively, with 15 bases between them. This CDR3 has 15 residues. The CDR3 coding sequence is TGCAGCGTCCTACTGAGGGGGGCCTCCTACAATGAGCAGTTCTTC. Its translation is CSVLLRGASYNEQFF.

This chain uses TRBV29-1 with TRBJ1-4; no definite D call. The CDR3 spans 13 residues. Between the trimmed V and J ends, which lost 7 bases and 2 bases, there was a span of 11 bases. Looked up from germline, CDR1 is SQVTM and CDR2 is ANQGSEA. DNA for the CDR3: TGCAGCGCCACATGGTCGACTAATGAAAAACTGTTTTTT. Protein: CSATWSTNEKLFF.

The CDR3 nucleotides are TGTGCCACCAGCAGAGATCAACAGAGTGGCTACACCTTC. It is translated as CATSRDQQSGYTF. This sequence joins TRBV15 and TRBJ1-2; D gene uncertain. Germline-derived CDR1 and CDR2 are LNHNV and YYDKDF (reference sequence). V shed 0 bases and J shed 7 bases, with 9 bases lying between them. This CDR3 has 13 residues.